The entry below describes one T cell receptor beta chain. Its antigen is as yet unknown. The sample originates from a study of OX40 agonist ivuxolimab in advanced cancers. With autoimmune disease history or systemic immunosuppression, patients were excluded. V dropped 3 bases and J dropped 2; count of bases not matched to a gene: 1. CDR1 and CDR2 (germline): SGHKS, YYEKEE (reference sequence). CDR3 size: 13 residues. Overall study results and limits: CD4+ and CD8+ T cells in blood underwent clonal expansion by week 6 at 0.1 to 3.0 mg/kg. A proportion of nonresponders additionally exhibited low normalized T-cell clonal expansion.

Assay used: immunoSEQ multiplex PCR; TCRdb lists only in-frame clones, some missing. The repertoire holds about 80,000 clones, with 90% as singletons. The receptor's source is an adult with an advanced solid tumor such as melanoma, head and neck, liver or kidney cancer. Sequencing used CD4+ or CD8+ T cells sorted from blood, obtained in a trial of the OX40 agonist ivuxolimab. J is TRBJ1-2 and V is TRBV5-5; 7 nucleotides match TRBD1. The CDR3 sequence is CASSSQGNYGYTF. The CDR3 nucleotides read TGTGCCAGCAGCTCACAGGGGAACTATGGCTACACCTTC.